The clone carrying this T cell receptor beta chain has at least ten counts. The target antigen is unknown. The data derive from a study of early T cells in non-severe SARS-CoV-2 infection. Findings of the study overall: VDJdb matches were skewed toward anti-spike CD8 T cell responses.

In TCRdb, the 5' RACE reads were re-called with MiXCR into one record per CDR3 protein. The data hold 40,000 to 55,000 distinct CDR3 sequences, with roughly 7.7% observed a single time. The CDR3 contains 12 residues. Germline loops: CDR1 SNHLY, CDR2 FYNNEI. V was clipped by 7 bases and J by 4 bases, with 8 bases between them. Sequencing input: whole blood. This TCR came from an adult who was a healthcare worker with PCR-confirmed SARS-CoV-2 infection or an uninfected control (not recorded which). The chain carries TRBV2 and TRBJ1-3; D call uncertain. CDR3: CASKEVGNTIYF. The CDR3 DNA sequence: TGTGCCAGCAAGGAAGTCGGAAACACCATATATTTT.